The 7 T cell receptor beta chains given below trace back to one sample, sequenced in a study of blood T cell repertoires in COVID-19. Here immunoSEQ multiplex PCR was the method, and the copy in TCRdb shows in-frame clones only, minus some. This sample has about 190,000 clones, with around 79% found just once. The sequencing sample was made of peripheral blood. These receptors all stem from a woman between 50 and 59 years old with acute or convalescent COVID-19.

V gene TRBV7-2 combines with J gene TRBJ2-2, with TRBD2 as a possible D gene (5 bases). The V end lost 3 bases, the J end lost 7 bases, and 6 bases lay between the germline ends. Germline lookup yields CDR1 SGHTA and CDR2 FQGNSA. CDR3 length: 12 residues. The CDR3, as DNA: TGTGCCAGCAGCTTGGGGAGCGGGGAGCTGTTTTTT. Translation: CASSLGSGELFF.

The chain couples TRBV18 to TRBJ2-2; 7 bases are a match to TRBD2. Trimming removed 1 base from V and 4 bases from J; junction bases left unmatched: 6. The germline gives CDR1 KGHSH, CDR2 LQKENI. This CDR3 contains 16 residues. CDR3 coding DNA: TGTGCCAGCTCACCACAGGCGGGAGTCCGCACCGGGGAGCTGTTTTTT. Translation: CASSPQAGVRTGELFF. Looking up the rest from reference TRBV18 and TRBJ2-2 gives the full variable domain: NAGVMQNPRHLVRRRGQEARLRCSPMKGHSHVYWYRQLPEEGLKFMVYLQKENIIDESGMPKERFSAEFPKEGPSILRIQQVVRGDSAAYFCASSPQAGVRTGELFFGEGSRLTVL.

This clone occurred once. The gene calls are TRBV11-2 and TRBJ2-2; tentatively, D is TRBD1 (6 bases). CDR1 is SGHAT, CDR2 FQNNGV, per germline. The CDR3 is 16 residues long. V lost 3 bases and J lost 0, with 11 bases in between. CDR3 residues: CASSFPGHANTGELFF. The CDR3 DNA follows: TGTGCCAGCAGCTTCCCGGGACACGCGAACACCGGGGAGCTGTTTTTT.

The CDR3 region is CASSPTGREQYF. CDR3 nucleotides: TGTGCCAGTAGTCCGACAGGGAGGGAGCAGTACTTC. The V and J genes are TRBV19 and TRBJ2-7; D may be TRBD1 (7 bases). The V end lost 5 bases, the J end lost 7 bases, and 12 bases lay between the germline ends. CDR1 and CDR2 from the germline V gene are LNHDA and SQIVND (reference sequence). This CDR3 region has 12 residues.

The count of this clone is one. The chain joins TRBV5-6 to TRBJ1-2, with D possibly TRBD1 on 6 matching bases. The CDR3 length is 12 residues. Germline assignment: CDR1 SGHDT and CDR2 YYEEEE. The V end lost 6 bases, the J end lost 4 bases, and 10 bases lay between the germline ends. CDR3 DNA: TGTGCCAGCACAGGGGTGGGCTATGGCTACACCTTC. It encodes CASTGVGYGYTF.

CDR3 DNA sequence: TGTGCCAGCAGCCCCTCCGGAGGGGATGAAAAACTGTTTTTT. Translated, it gives CASSPSGGDEKLFF. This chain joins TRBV5-4 and TRBJ1-4; possibly TRBD1 for D (5 bases). CDR1 SGHNT and CDR2 YYREEE come from the germline V gene (reference sequence). This CDR3 contains 14 residues. The germline V and J ends were trimmed by 4 bases and 6 bases, with 13 bases remaining between them.

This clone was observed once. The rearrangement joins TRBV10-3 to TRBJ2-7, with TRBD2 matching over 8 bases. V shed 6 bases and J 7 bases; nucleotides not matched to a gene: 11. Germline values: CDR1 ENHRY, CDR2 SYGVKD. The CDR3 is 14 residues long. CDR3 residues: CAIRSSGGDREQYF. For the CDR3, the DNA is TGTGCCATCAGATCCTCGGGGGGGGACCGGGAGCAGTACTTC.